What follows describes a single T cell receptor (beta chain). One Seattle source followed patients from active infection through their disease course. The sample comes from a study of blood T cell repertoires in COVID-19. Study-wide context: Sites in the United States, Italy and Spain provided acute and convalescent COVID-19 samples. Sample material is recorded as cDNA or gDNA derived from T cells, B-cell-depleted T cells, or PBMCs.

CDR1 is SGDLS and CDR2 is YYNGEE in the germline V gene. The V and J ends lost 4 bases and 5 bases respectively, with 12 bases between them. The CDR3 sequence is 14 residues long. Source study methods: It was from reference gene primer amplification that nucleated cell counts were estimated. Repertoires were generated with immunoSEQ multiplex PCR, while TCRdb's copy carries only in-frame clones and drops some. That table gives V, J and clone size, and the DNA gave D and trimming. The sample has 240,000 or so clones, roughly 76% seen once. The V and J genes are TRBV9 and TRBJ2-2; D is perhaps TRBD2 (6 bases). Sequencing was performed on peripheral blood. This TCR was sampled from a woman of 80 years or more with COVID-19, enrolled during active disease. CDR3: CASSLRGRTGELFF. The DNA of the CDR3 is TGTGCCAGCAGCCTACGGGGGAGAACCGGGGAGCTGTTTTTT.